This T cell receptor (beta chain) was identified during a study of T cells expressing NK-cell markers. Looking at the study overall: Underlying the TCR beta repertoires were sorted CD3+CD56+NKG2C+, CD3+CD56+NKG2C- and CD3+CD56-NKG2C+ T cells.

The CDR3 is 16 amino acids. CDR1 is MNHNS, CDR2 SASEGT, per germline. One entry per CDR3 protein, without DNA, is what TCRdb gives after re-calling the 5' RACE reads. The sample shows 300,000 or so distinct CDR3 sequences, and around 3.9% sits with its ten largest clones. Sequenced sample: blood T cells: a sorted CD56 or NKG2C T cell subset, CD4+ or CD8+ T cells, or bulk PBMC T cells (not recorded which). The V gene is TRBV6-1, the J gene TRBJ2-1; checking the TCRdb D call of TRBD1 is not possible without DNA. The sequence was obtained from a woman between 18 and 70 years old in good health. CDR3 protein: CASTRGGTGGYNEQFF.